The next 27 T cell receptor beta chains were all read from a single sample in a study of blood T cell repertoires in COVID-19. The protocol was immunoSEQ multiplex PCR, while the TCRdb copy is restricted to in-frame clones and leaves out a portion. Altogether about 160,000 clones are present, about 80% being singletons, with the ten largest covering about 7.8%. The material sequenced was peripheral blood. The receptors derive from a man aged 55 to 70 with acute or convalescent COVID-19.

The chain uses TRBV7-3 and TRBJ2-7, with unresolved D. The germline V gene encodes CDR1 SGHTA and CDR2 FQGTGA. The CDR3 has 12 amino acids. Between the trimmed V and J ends, which lost 10 bases and 0 bases, there was a span of 10 bases. The CDR3 coding sequence is TGTGCCACCGAAGGAGACTCCTACGAGCAGTACTTC. Its translation is CATEGDSYEQYF.

The chain has TRBV4-2 and TRBJ2-1; 7 nucleotides align to TRBD2. V trimming: 0 bases; J trimming: 0 bases; junction bases outside the gene matches: 8. The CDR3 contains 18 residues. Germline V gene data show CDR1 as LGHNA and CDR2 as YNFKEQ. CDR3 residues: CASSQEDGAGVSYNEQFF. In nucleotides, the CDR3 is TGTGCCAGCAGCCAAGAGGACGGGGCGGGAGTCTCCTACAATGAGCAGTTCTTC.

V gene TRBV27 combines with J gene TRBJ2-1, with D possibly TRBD1 on 5 matching bases. Germline CDR1 is MNHEY and CDR2 is SMNVEV (reference sequence). The CDR3 covers 15 residues. V was pared by 0 bases and J by 2 bases, with 8 bases between. This chain's CDR3 is CASSLSRVAYNEQFF. The CDR3 DNA follows: TGTGCCAGCAGTTTATCCAGGGTCGCCTACAATGAGCAGTTCTTC.

The rearrangement uses TRBV29-1 and TRBJ2-5, with 7 positions matching TRBD1. Germline V gene sequence: CDR1 SQVTM, CDR2 ANQGSEA. The CDR3 is made up of 14 amino acids. After removal of 6 bases from V and 4 bases from J, the junction contained 11 bases not matched to a gene. Written as DNA, the CDR3 is TGCAGCGTCGATGACAGGGCTGGAGGAGAGACCCAGTACTTC. It translates to CSVDDRAGGETQYF.

V and J are TRBV7-3 and TRBJ2-1, with 7 bases fitting TRBD2. CDR3 length: 15 amino acids. The V and J ends lost 4 bases and 7 bases, in that order; junction bases with no gene match: 10. Germline-derived CDR1 and CDR2 are SGHTA and FQGTGA. This CDR3 is CASSSSRGGGNEQFF. In DNA form, the CDR3 reads TGTGCCAGCAGCTCCTCCCGCGGGGGAGGGAATGAGCAGTTCTTC. Together with reference TRBV7-3 and TRBJ2-1, the CDR3 gives the full variable domain: GAGVSQTPSNKVTEKGKYVELRCDPISGHTALYWYRQSLGQGPEFLIYFQGTGAADDSGLPNDRFFAVRPEGSVSTLKIQRTERGDSAVYLCASSSSRGGGNEQFFGPGTRLTVL.

This clone was counted only a few times. V is TRBV9 and J is TRBJ1-2, with 8 bases matching TRBD1. From germline, CDR1 is SGDLS and CDR2 YYNGEE. Trimming at V came to 4 bases and at J to 1 base, leaving 12 bases not matched to a gene. The CDR3 sequence is 17 residues long. The CDR3, as DNA: TGTGCCAGCAGCACCAACCCAGGACAGGGAATTAACTATGGCTACACCTTC. This sequence encodes CASSTNPGQGINYGYTF.

The rearrangement uses TRBV3-1 (or the pseudogene TRBV3-2) and TRBJ1-5; 8 bases are shared with TRBD1. J was trimmed by 11 bases and V by 4 bases; bases with no gene match: 13. CDR1 is LGHDT, CDR2 YNNKEL, per germline (reference sequence). The CDR3 contains 15 residues. The CDR3, as DNA: TGTGCCAGCAGCCCGGGGACAGGCCCCCAACGGTCCCAGCATTTT. It codes for CASSPGTGPQRSQHF.

The V call is TRBV7-8, the J call TRBJ2-7; D possibly corresponds to TRBD1 (6 bases). From germline, CDR1 is SGHVS and CDR2 FQNEAQ. The CDR3 consists of 14 residues. With 1 base removed from V and 2 bases from J, the gap between germline ends came to 9 bases. CDR3: CASSLEGVTYEQYF. The CDR3 nucleotides read TGTGCCAGCAGCTTAGAGGGGGTTACCTACGAGCAGTACTTC.

The gene calls are TRBV27 and TRBJ2-5, with D maybe TRBD2 (5 bases). V lost 5 bases, J lost 0 bases, and 13 bases lay in between. This CDR3 is 15 amino acids long. Germline lookup yields CDR1 MNHEY and CDR2 SMNVEV (reference sequence). CDR3 residues: CASSRMPGNQETQYF. The CDR3 bases are TGTGCCAGCAGTCGGATGCCGGGGAACCAAGAGACCCAGTACTTC.

The J gene is TRBJ1-1, the V gene TRBV19; no reliable D call. Looked up from germline, CDR1 is LNHDA and CDR2 is SQIVND (reference sequence). This CDR3 has 11 amino acids. V was clipped by 1 base and J by 11 bases, with 8 bases between them. The CDR3 region has the DNA TGTGCCAGTAGTATAGCTAGTCGCGCTTTCTTT. Translated, it gives CASSIASRAFF. The full variable domain, with the rest looked up from reference TRBV19 and TRBJ1-1, is DGGITQSPKYLFRKEGQNVTLSCEQNLNHDAMYWYRQDPGQGLRLIYYSQIVNDFQKGDIAEGYSVSREKKESFPLTVTSAQKNPTAFYLCASSIASRAFFGQGTRLTVV.

This chain connects TRBV5-1 to TRBJ2-5; 8 nucleotides align to TRBD1. The V and J ends lost 4 bases and 0 bases, in that order; junction bases with no gene match: 8. The CDR3 is made up of 16 amino acids. CDR1 SGHRS and CDR2 YFSETQ come from the germline V gene. The CDR3 nucleotides are TGCGCCAGCAGCAGACCCCGGGACAGGAACCAAGAGACCCAGTACTTC. It is translated as CASSRPRDRNQETQYF.

V and J are TRBV5-1 and TRBJ2-1; D is unresolved. The CDR3 is 14 residues long. CDR1 is SGHRS, CDR2 YFSETQ, per germline. V was trimmed by 2 bases and J by 4 bases, leaving 10 bases between them. The CDR3 DNA reads as TGCGCCAGCAGCTTAGTGGCGGAGTACAATGAGCAGTTCTTC. This codes for CASSLVAEYNEQFF.

This clone came up a few times. The rearrangement links TRBV7-3 to TRBJ2-1, with D tentatively TRBD2 (5 bases). Deletions cut 5 bases from V and 9 bases from J, with 14 bases between. CDR1 is SGHTA and CDR2 is FQGTGA in the germline V gene. The CDR3 extends over 13 amino acids. Here the CDR3 reads CASSQLYGGEQFF. The CDR3 region has the DNA TGTGCCAGCAGCCAACTGTACGGAGGTGAGCAGTTCTTC.

With respect to this clone: This CDR3 is also generated by other DNA sequences in the sample. The chain uses TRBV19 and TRBJ2-2, with D unclear. Germline lookup yields CDR1 LNHDA and CDR2 SQIVND (reference sequence). V dropped 4 bases and J dropped 5 bases, with 5 bases sitting between them. This CDR3 spans 12 amino acids. CDR3 sequence reads: CASSTLTGELFF. Here the CDR3 DNA reads TGTGCCAGTAGTACATTGACCGGGGAGCTGTTTTTT.

V gene TRBV4-1 combines with J gene TRBJ2-2, with no clear D. CDR1 is MGHRA and CDR2 is YSYEKL in the germline V gene. Between the trimmed V and J ends, which lost 2 bases and 9 bases, there was a span of 10 bases. The CDR3 sequence is 13 residues long. The DNA for the CDR3 is TGCGCCAGCAGCCAAAACCTACCAAGGGAGCTGTTTTTT. Residues: CASSQNLPRELFF.

V gene TRBV9 combines with J gene TRBJ1-6; D uncertain. This CDR3 spans 12 amino acids. V lost 6 bases to trimming and J lost 7 bases, with 8 bases between them. Germline CDR1 reads SGDLS; CDR2 reads YYNGEE. The CDR3 spells CASNSGNSPLHF. The DNA of the CDR3 is TGTGCCAGCAACTCCGGGAATTCACCCCTCCACTTT.

To note about this clone: A much larger clonotype is one base distant, so this may be a read error. The same CDR3 can be traced to other DNA sequences in this sample. The genes are TRBV11-3 and TRBJ2-7; 7 bases fit TRBD1. The V segment lost 0 bases and the J segment 3 bases; nucleotides outside the gene matches: 5. The CDR3 runs 15 residues. Germline CDR1 is SGHNT and CDR2 is YENEEA. CDR3 bases: TGTGCCAGCAGCTTAGATGGAACAGGGGTCTACGAGCAGTACTTC. Amino acids: CASSLDGTGVYEQYF.

The chain links TRBV10-2 to TRBJ1-5, with TRBD1 matching over 7 bases. The V gene end was trimmed by 4 bases and the J gene end by 2 bases; junction bases not matched to a gene: 5. Germline V CDR1 and CDR2: WSHSY, SAAADI. The CDR3 is 15 amino acids. CDR3 DNA sequence: TGCGCCAGCAGTGGACAGGGCGATGGCAATCAGCCCCAGCATTTT. It encodes CASSGQGDGNQPQHF.

The rearrangement links TRBV19 to TRBJ2-6, with 7 bases identical to TRBD1. The V segment lost 3 bases and the J segment 4 bases; nucleotides outside the gene matches: 3. The CDR3 is 15 amino acids. Germline-derived CDR1 and CDR2 are LNHDA and SQIVND (reference sequence). The CDR3 region is CASSIDREGANVLTF. The CDR3 region has the DNA TGTGCCAGTAGTATTGACAGGGAGGGGGCCAACGTCCTGACTTTC.

The rearrangement joins TRBV6-5 to TRBJ1-2, with 8 positions matching TRBD1. This CDR3 has 13 amino acids. Germline CDR1 reads MNHEY; CDR2 reads SVGAGI. V was pared by 2 bases and J by 8 bases, with 4 bases of the junction left unmatched. CDR3 nucleotide sequence: TGTGCCAGCAGTTACGGACAGGGTAGAGGCTACACCTTC. It yields the protein CASSYGQGRGYTF.

The chain combines TRBV2 with TRBJ1-2, with D unclear. Trimming left V 5 bases short and J 4 bases short, with 5 bases between. CDR1 SNHLY and CDR2 FYNNEI come from the germline V gene. The length of the CDR3 is 11 residues. The CDR3 reads CASSQVYGYTF. As DNA, the CDR3 is TGTGCCAGCAGTCAGGTCTATGGCTACACCTTC.

The chain carries TRBV19 and TRBJ1-5; D may be TRBD1 (6 bases). The germline V gene has CDR1 LNHDA and CDR2 SQIVND (reference sequence). V was cut by 1 base and J by 4 bases, with 11 bases left in between. There are 15 residues in the CDR3. The CDR3: CASSIGRGGNQPQHF. The CDR3 coding sequence is TGTGCCAGTAGTATAGGGAGGGGGGGTAATCAGCCCCAGCATTTT. Using reference TRBV19 and TRBJ1-5 for the parts outside the CDR3, the full variable domain is DGGITQSPKYLFRKEGQNVTLSCEQNLNHDAMYWYRQDPGQGLRLIYYSQIVNDFQKGDIAEGYSVSREKKESFPLTVTSAQKNPTAFYLCASSIGRGGNQPQHFGDGTRLSIL.

This clone showed up just once. The rearrangement joins TRBV4-1 to TRBJ2-1; 7 bases fit TRBD2. The germline CDR1 and CDR2 sequences are MGHRA and YSYEKL. This CDR3 has 15 residues. Trimming cost V 2 bases and J 7 bases; bases outside gene matches: 8. The CDR3 sequence: CASSQIGLAENEQFF. The CDR3 DNA reads TGCGCCAGCAGCCAAATAGGGCTAGCGGAAAATGAGCAGTTCTTC.

J is TRBJ1-4 and V is TRBV3-1 (or the pseudogene TRBV3-2), with unresolved D. CDR1 and CDR2 from the germline V gene are LGHDT and YNNKEL (reference sequence). The CDR3 covers 16 residues. V lost 0 bases, J lost 8 bases, and 16 bases lay in between. CDR3 sequence reads: CASSQESEGELEKLFF. The CDR3 DNA is TGTGCCAGCAGCCAAGAATCCGAGGGTGAGTTGGAAAAACTGTTTTTT.

The chain joins TRBV7-2 to TRBJ2-6; D might be TRBD1 (6 bases). Germline CDR1 is SGHTA and CDR2 is FQGNSA. V was trimmed by 1 base and J by 4 bases, leaving 14 bases between them. The CDR3 length is 17 residues. This CDR3 reads CASSLGVQGPGANVLTF. CDR3 bases: TGTGCCAGCAGCTTAGGCGTACAGGGACCCGGGGCCAACGTCCTGACTTTC.

The rearrangement links TRBV9 to TRBJ2-1, with TRBD2 as a possible D gene (5 bases). With 0 bases removed from V and 7 bases from J, the gap between germline ends came to 8 bases. Germline V lookup: CDR1 SGDLS, CDR2 YYNGEE. The CDR3 loop spans 13 amino acids. In nucleotides, the CDR3 is TGTGCCAGCAGCGTAGCGACTACAAATGAGCAGTTCTTC. This translates into CASSVATTNEQFF.

Details on this clone: Sequence at one end of the junction differs from germline and may be a read error. The rearrangement uses TRBV5-1 and TRBJ1-3; 7 nucleotides line up with TRBD1. The CDR3 consists of 15 residues. Germline V gene sequence: CDR1 SGHRS, CDR2 YFSETQ. CDR3 nucleotide sequence: TGCGCCAGCAGCTTGGAATCGGCAGGGGGAAGCACCATATATTTT. Its translation: CASSLESAGGSTIYF.